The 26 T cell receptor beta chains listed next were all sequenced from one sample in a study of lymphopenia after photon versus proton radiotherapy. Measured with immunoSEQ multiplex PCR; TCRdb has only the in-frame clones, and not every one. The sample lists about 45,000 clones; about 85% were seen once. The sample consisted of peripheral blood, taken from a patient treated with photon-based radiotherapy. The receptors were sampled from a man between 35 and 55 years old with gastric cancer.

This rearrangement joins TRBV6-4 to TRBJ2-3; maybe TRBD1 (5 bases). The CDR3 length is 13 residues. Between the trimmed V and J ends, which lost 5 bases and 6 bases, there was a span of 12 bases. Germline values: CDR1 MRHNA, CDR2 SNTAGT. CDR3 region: CASSITGLDTQYF. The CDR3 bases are TGTGCCAGCAGTATTACAGGCTTGGATACGCAGTATTTT.

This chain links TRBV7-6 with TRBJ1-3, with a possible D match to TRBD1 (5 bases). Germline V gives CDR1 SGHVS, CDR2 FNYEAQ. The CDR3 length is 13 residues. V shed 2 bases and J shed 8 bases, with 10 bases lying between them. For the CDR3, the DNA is TGTGCCAGCAGCTTAAGCCGAGGGGACACCATATATTTT. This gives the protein CASSLSRGDTIYF.

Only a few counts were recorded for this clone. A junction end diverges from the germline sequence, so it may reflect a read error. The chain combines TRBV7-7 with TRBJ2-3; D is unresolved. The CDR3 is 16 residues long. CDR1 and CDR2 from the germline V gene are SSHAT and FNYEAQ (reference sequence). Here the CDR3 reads CASSSGSGRLADTQYF. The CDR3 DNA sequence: TGTGCTAGCAGCTCGGGTTCGGGCCGGTTGGCAGATACGCAGTATTTT.

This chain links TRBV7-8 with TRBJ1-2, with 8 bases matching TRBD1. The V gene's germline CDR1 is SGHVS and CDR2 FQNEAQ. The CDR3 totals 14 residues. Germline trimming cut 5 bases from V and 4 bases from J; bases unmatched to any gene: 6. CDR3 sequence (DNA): TGTGCCAGCAGCCGACAGGGGTCTATCTATGGCTACACCTTC. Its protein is CASSRQGSIYGYTF.

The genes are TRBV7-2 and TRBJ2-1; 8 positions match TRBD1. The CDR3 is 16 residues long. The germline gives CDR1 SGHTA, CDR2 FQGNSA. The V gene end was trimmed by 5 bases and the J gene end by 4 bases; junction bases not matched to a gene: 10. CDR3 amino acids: CASSTSGTGIYNEQFF. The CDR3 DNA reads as TGTGCCAGCAGCACCTCCGGGACAGGTATTTACAATGAGCAGTTCTTC.

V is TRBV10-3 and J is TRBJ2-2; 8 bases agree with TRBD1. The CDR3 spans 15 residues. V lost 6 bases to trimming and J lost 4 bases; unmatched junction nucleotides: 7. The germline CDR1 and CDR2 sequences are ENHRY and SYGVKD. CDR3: CAIRSTGGTTGELFF. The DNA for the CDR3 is TGTGCCATCAGGTCTACAGGGGGGACCACCGGGGAGCTGTTTTTT.

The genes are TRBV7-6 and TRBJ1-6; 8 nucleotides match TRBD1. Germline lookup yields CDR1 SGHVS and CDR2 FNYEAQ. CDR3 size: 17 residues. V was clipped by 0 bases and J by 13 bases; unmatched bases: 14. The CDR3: CASSLAPFTGGAEPLHF. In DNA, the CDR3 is TGTGCCAGCAGCTTAGCACCCTTCACAGGGGGAGCGGAGCCCCTCCACTTT.

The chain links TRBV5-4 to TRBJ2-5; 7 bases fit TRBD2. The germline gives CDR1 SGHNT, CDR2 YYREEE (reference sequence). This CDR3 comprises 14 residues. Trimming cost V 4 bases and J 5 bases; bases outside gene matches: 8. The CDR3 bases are TGTGCCAGCAGCCAGACCCGGGGAGGGGAGACCCAGTACTTC. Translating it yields CASSQTRGGETQYF.

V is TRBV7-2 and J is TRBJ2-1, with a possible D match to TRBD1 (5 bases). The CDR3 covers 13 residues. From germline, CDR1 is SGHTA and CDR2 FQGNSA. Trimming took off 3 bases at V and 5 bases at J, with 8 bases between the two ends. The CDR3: CASSLGPNNEQFF. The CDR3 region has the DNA TGTGCCAGCAGCTTGGGGCCTAACAATGAGCAGTTCTTC.

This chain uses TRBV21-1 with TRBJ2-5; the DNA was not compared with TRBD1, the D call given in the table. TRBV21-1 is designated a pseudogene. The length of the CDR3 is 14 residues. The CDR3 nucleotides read TGTGCCAGCAGCAAAGGGCCGACAGGAAAGACCCAGTACTTC. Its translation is CASSKGPTGKTQYF.

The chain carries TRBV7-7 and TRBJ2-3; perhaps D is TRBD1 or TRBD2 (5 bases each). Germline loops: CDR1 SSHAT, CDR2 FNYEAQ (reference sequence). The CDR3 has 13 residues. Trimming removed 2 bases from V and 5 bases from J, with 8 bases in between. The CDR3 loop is CASSLLGEDTQYF. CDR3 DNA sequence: TGTGCCAGCAGCTTATTGGGGGAAGATACGCAGTATTTT.

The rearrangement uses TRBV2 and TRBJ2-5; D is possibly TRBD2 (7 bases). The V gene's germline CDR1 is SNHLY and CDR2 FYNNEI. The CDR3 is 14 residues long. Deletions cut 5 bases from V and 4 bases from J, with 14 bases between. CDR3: CASSPGGRSETQYF. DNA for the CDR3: TGTGCCAGCAGTCCCGGGGGGCGATCAGAGACCCAGTACTTC.

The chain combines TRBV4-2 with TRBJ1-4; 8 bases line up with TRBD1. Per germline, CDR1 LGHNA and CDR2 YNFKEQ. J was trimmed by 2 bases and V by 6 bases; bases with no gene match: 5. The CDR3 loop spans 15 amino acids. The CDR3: CASRPGGATNEKLFF. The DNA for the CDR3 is TGTGCCAGCAGGCCAGGGGGCGCCACTAATGAAAAACTGTTTTTT.

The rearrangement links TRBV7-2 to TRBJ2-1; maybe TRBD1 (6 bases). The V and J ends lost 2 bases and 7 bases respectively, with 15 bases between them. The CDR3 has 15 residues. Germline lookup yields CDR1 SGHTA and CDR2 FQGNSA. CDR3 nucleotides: TGTGCCAGCAGCTTATTGGCAGGGGTGAGAAATGAGCAGTTCTTC. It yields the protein CASSLLAGVRNEQFF.

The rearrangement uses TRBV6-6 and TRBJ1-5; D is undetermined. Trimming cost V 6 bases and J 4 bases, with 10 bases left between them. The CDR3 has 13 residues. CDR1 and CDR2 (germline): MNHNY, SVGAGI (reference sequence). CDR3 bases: TGTGCCAGCAGGTACGGGTTGAATCAGCCCCAGCATTTT. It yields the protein CASRYGLNQPQHF.

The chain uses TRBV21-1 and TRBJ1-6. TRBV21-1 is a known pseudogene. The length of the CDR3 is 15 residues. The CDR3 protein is CASIITWGVNSPLHF. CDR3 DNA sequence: TGTGCCAGCATCATAACTTGGGGGGTTAATTCACCCCTCCACTTT.

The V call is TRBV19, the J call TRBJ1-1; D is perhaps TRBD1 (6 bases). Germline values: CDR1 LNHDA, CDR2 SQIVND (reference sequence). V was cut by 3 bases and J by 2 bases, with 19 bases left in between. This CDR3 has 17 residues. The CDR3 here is CASSIPWDLGGNTEAFF. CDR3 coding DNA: TGTGCCAGTAGTATCCCCTGGGACCTAGGGGGAAACACTGAAGCTTTCTTT.

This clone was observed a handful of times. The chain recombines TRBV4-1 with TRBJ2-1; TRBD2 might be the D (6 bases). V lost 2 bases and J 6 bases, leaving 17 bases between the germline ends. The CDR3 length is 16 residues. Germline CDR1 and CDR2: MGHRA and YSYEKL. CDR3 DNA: TGCGCCAGCAGCCAATTTGGGAGCGGGCTAGGCAATGAGCAGTTCTTC. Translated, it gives CASSQFGSGLGNEQFF.

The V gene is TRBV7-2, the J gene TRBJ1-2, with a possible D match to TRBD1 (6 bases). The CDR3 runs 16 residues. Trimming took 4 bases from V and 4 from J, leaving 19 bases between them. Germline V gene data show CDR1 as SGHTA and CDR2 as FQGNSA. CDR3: CASSSGGARGGYGYTF. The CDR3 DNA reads TGTGCCAGCAGCTCGGGCGGCGCGAGAGGGGGCTATGGCTACACCTTC.

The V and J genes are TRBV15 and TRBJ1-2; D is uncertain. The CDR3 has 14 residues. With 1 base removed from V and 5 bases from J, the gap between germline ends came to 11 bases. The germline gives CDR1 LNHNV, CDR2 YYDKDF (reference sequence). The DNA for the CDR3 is TGTGCCACCAGCAGAGGGGTGGCAGAGTATGGCTACACCTTC. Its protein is CATSRGVAEYGYTF.

CDR3 coding DNA: TGCGCCAGCAGCTTGGGAGGGGAAGATACGCAGTATTTT. Its translation is CASSLGGEDTQYF. J is TRBJ2-3 and V is TRBV5-1; D tentatively fits TRBD1 or TRBD2 (5 bases each). The CDR3 extends over 13 amino acids. V was cut by 0 bases and J by 5 bases, with 7 bases left in between. Germline V gives CDR1 SGHRS, CDR2 YFSETQ.

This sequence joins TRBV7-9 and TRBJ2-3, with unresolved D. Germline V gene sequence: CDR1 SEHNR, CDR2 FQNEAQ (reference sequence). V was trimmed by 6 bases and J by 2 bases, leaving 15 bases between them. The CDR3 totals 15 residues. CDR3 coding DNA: TGTGCCAGCAGACCGGACCGGACCCCCACAGATACGCAGTATTTT. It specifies CASRPDRTPTDTQYF.

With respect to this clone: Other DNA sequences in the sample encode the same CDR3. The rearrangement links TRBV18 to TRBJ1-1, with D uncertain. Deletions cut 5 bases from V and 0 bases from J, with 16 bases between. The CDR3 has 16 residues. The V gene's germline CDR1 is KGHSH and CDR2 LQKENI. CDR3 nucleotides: TGTGCCAGCTCAGCGACACGTGGAGGGATGAACACTGAAGCTTTCTTT. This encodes CASSATRGGMNTEAFF.

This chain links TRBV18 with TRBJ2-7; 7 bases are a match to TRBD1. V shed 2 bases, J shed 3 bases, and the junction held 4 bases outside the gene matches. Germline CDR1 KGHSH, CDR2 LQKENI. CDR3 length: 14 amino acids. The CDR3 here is CASSPRGLSYEQYF. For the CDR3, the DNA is TGTGCCAGCTCACCAAGGGGGCTTAGCTACGAGCAGTACTTC.

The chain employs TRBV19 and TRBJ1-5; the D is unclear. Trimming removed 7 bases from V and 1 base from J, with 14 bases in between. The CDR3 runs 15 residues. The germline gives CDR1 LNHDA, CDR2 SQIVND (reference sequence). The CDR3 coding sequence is TGTGCCAGTACCCCTGCGGCCACGAGCAATCAGCCCCAGCATTTT. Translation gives CASTPAATSNQPQHF.

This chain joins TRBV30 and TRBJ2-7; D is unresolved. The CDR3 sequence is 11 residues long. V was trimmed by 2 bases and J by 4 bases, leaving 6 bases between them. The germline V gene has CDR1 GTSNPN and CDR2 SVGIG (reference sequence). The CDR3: CAWSNNYEQYF. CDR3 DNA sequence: TGTGCCTGGAGTAATAATTACGAGCAGTACTTC.